The 29 T cell receptor beta chains presented below share a single source sample, sequenced in a study of regulatory T cells in long-lasting Graves disease. Time point described: newly diagnosed GD, antithyroid drugs for less than 3 months. With RNA extracted from PBMCs as input, the TCR library was made. To make TCR beta libraries, researchers used iRepertoire HTBI primers and Arm-PCR of CDR3 regions. TCRdb processed the multiplex PCR reads anew with MiXCR; each CDR3 protein has one entry. The table lists approximately 560,000 distinct CDR3 sequences, more than 15% of them singletons. This sample also belongs to another study, concerning T cells in Graves' hyperthyroidism and ophthalmopathy.

The source was peripheral blood mononuclear cells (PBMCs), collected at new diagnosis, from a patient treated with antithyroid drugs. These receptor sequences come from a man between 18 and 35 years old with Graves disease.

The V gene is TRBV11-1, the J gene TRBJ1-1; TRBD1 is a possible D gene (6 bases). The CDR3 extends over 14 amino acids. Germline CDR1 and CDR2: SGHAT and FQDESV (reference sequence). Trimming shortened V by 6 bases and J by 1 base, and 12 bases separated the two germline ends. CDR3 nucleotides: TGTGCCAGCAGACCGGGACATCGGAACACTGAAGCTTTCTTT. This encodes CASRPGHRNTEAFF.

The J gene is TRBJ1-1, the V gene TRBV29-1, with 8 bases aligning to TRBD1. Per germline, CDR1 SQVTM and CDR2 ANQGSEA. The CDR3 totals 13 residues. The V gene end was trimmed by 3 bases and the J gene end by 6 bases; junction bases not matched to a gene: 6. The CDR3 sequence is CSVDSGQVAEAFF. CDR3 coding DNA: TGCAGCGTTGACTCGGGACAGGTAGCTGAAGCTTTCTTT.

Many counts were recorded for this clonotype. The chain is built from TRBV11-2 and TRBJ2-1; 12 nucleotides match TRBD2. Looked up from germline, CDR1 is SGHAT and CDR2 is FQNNGV. V shed 2 bases, J shed 7 bases, and the junction held 15 bases outside the gene matches. The CDR3 has 19 residues. The CDR3: CASSLIRRASGRAMNEQFF. In DNA, the CDR3 is TGTGCCAGCAGCTTAATCCGGCGGGCTAGCGGGAGGGCCATGAATGAGCAGTTCTTC.

This chain joins TRBV10-2 and TRBJ2-7; D gene unclear. CDR1 and CDR2 (germline): WSHSY, SAAADI. The CDR3 spans 18 residues. Deletions cut 9 bases from V and 2 bases from J, with 29 bases between. The CDR3 loop is CASRPFRLLGGKTYEQYF. CDR3 DNA sequence: TGCGCCAGTCGCCCGTTTCGCCTTCTTGGCGGAAAAACCTACGAGCAGTACTTC.

Of note for this clonotype: A clone one base away is much larger, so this may be a read error. This is likely a read error, given that the CDR3 carries no conserved phenylalanine or tryptophan at its end. The CDR3 spells CASSPQGEGSRETQYC. DNA for the CDR3: TGCGCCAGCAGCCCACAGGGGGAGGGGTCGAGGGAGACCCAGTACTGC. The J gene is TRBJ2-1, the V gene TRBV5-1, with a tentative D call TRBD1 (8 bases). The J call may be in error: the DNA end matches TRBJ2-5 better. CDR3 length equals 16 residues. Germline V lookup: CDR1 SGHRS, CDR2 YFSETQ.

The V gene is TRBV2, the J gene TRBJ2-1; 8 bases are a match to TRBD2. The germline gives CDR1 SNHLY, CDR2 FYNNEI. The CDR3 is 20 amino acids. J was trimmed by 0 bases and V by 4 bases; bases with no gene match: 17. The CDR3 sequence: CASSGEGLAGGPSSYNEQFF. For the CDR3, the DNA is TGTGCCAGCAGTGGTGAGGGACTGGCGGGAGGTCCAAGCTCCTACAATGAGCAGTTCTTC.

Ten or more counts support this clonotype. This rearrangement joins TRBV10-3 to TRBJ2-5; D is perhaps TRBD1 (5 bases). Germline V gives CDR1 ENHRY, CDR2 SYGVKD. The V and J ends lost 10 bases and 5 bases respectively, with 17 bases between them. CDR3 length: 13 amino acids. The CDR3 DNA sequence: TGTGCCACCCAGCAGGGTTTTATCGAGACCCAGTACTTC. As protein: CATQQGFIETQYF.

This clonotype was counted ten times or more. The chain is built from TRBV18 and TRBJ2-7; D not resolved. CDR1 and CDR2 (germline): KGHSH, LQKENI. The CDR3 runs to 11 residues. V lost 3 bases and J 5 bases, leaving 5 bases between the germline ends. The CDR3 sequence is CASSPADEQYF. DNA of the CDR3: TGTGCCAGCTCACCTGCCGACGAGCAGTACTTC.

This clonotype was observed many times. The rearrangement joins TRBV11-2 to TRBJ1-5; 7 positions match TRBD1. V was clipped by 2 bases and J by 2 bases; unmatched bases: 6. This CDR3 has 16 residues. Germline CDR1 is SGHAT and CDR2 is FQNNGV. CDR3 protein: CASSLFAGGGNQPQHF. CDR3 in DNA: TGTGCCAGCAGCTTATTTGCAGGGGGAGGCAATCAGCCCCAGCATTTT.

This clonotype was found a few times. The chain combines TRBV11-2 with TRBJ2-3, with D hard to call. Germline values: CDR1 SGHAT, CDR2 FQNNGV. The CDR3 is 17 residues long. Trimming removed 5 bases from V and 0 bases from J, with 18 bases in between. Here the CDR3 DNA reads TGTGCCAGCAGCCCAGTCGGAAAAACCACTAGCACAGATACGCAGTATTTT. This encodes CASSPVGKTTSTDTQYF.

This clonotype occurred many times. The rearrangement joins TRBV12-3 or TRBV12-4 to TRBJ2-2; D is perhaps TRBD2 (6 bases). This CDR3 has 17 residues. V lost 5 bases, J lost 4 bases, and 20 bases lay in between. CDR3 protein: CASSAPLADRSTGELFF. DNA for the CDR3: TGTGCCAGCAGTGCCCCTTTAGCGGATCGTTCCACCGGGGAGCTGTTTTTT.

This clonotype was detected a few times. This sequence joins TRBV9 and TRBJ2-7; D assignment may be TRBD1 or TRBD2 (5 bases each). Trimming left V 4 bases short and J 3 bases short, with 11 bases between. This CDR3 contains 13 residues. Germline V gives CDR1 SGDLS, CDR2 YYNGEE. The CDR3 loop is CASSIGTDYEQYF. As DNA, the CDR3 is TGTGCCAGCAGCATCGGGACGGACTACGAGCAGTACTTC.

This clonotype showed up many times. The chain combines TRBV2 with TRBJ2-3; D uncertain. Germline loops: CDR1 SNHLY, CDR2 FYNNEI. Trimming cost V 8 bases and J 2 bases, with 17 bases left between them. The CDR3 covers 15 residues. Here the CDR3 reads CASSFPPGNTDTQYF. CDR3 DNA sequence: TGTGCCAGCTCCTTCCCCCCGGGCAACACAGATACGCAGTATTTT.

As concerns this clonotype: It may be a read error: a sequence one base away is much more abundant. The rearrangement joins TRBV7-3 to TRBJ2-1; 13 bases are shared with TRBD2. The V gene's germline CDR1 is SGHTA and CDR2 FQGTGA. With V trimmed by 1 base and J by 2 bases, 8 bases remained unmatched. There are 19 residues in the CDR3. CDR3 loop: CASSLRGLAGPSPYNEQFF. CDR3 nucleotides: TGTGCCAGCAGCTTAAGGGGACTAGCGGGACCGAGCCCCTACAATGAGCAGTTCTTC.

This clonotype has more than one count but fewer than ten. The chain recombines TRBV30 with TRBJ2-5; 11 bases line up with TRBD2. The CDR3 length is 14 residues. CDR1 is GTSNPN, CDR2 SVGIG, per germline (reference sequence). Unmatched junction bases numbered 3, after V lost 3 bases and J lost 3 bases. The CDR3 DNA reads TGTGCCTGGAGCACGACTAGCGGGAAAGAGACCCAGTACTTC. Its translation is CAWSTTSGKETQYF.

This clonotype appeared many times. The chain has TRBV15 and TRBJ1-5; weak D call: TRBD1 (6 bases). Germline values: CDR1 LNHNV, CDR2 YYDKDF (reference sequence). Trimming took 4 bases from V and 1 from J, leaving 8 bases between them. The length of the CDR3 is 14 residues. As DNA, the CDR3 is TGTGCCACCAGCATTACAGGGAGCAATCAGCCCCAGCATTTT. It specifies CATSITGSNQPQHF.

Ten or more counts support this clonotype. The V call is TRBV7-8, the J call TRBJ2-5; 8 bases match TRBD2. The length of the CDR3 is 19 residues. CDR1 and CDR2 (germline): SGHVS, FQNEAQ. The trim removed 2 bases at V and 4 bases at J, leaving 18 bases unmatched. CDR3 sequence reads: CASSLKALFEAGGRETQYF. The CDR3 DNA reads TGTGCCAGCAGCTTAAAGGCCCTGTTTGAGGCGGGAGGTCGAGAGACCCAGTACTTC.

V usage is TRBV2 and J usage is TRBJ1-4, with D possibly being TRBD1 (5 bases). V lost 0 bases, J lost 3 bases, and 8 bases lay in between. The V gene's germline CDR1 is SNHLY and CDR2 FYNNEI. The CDR3 has 15 residues. The CDR3 here is CASSEAGTANEKLFF. The CDR3, as DNA: TGTGCCAGCAGTGAAGCAGGGACGGCTAATGAAAAACTGTTTTTT.

A note on this clonotype: The junction shows a germline mismatch at one end, possibly a read error. This chain links TRBV5-1 with TRBJ2-3, with 7 nucleotides matching TRBD2. The CDR3 is 13 amino acids. Germline V gene sequence: CDR1 SGHRS, CDR2 YFSETQ. CDR3 bases: TGCGCCAGCAGCTCCACGGCGGGAGATACACAGTATTTT. Translation: CASSSTAGDTQYF.

The chain employs TRBV20-1 and TRBJ2-2, with TRBD2 identical over 11 bases. Germline V gene lookup returns CDR1 DFQATT and CDR2 SNEGSKA (reference sequence). The CDR3 totals 16 residues. Unmatched junction bases numbered 6, after V lost 5 bases and J lost 1 base. In nucleotides, the CDR3 is TGCAGTGCTTTCACCGGGACTAGCGGGAACACCGGGGAGCTGTTTTTT. Translation: CSAFTGTSGNTGELFF.

J is TRBJ2-1 and V is TRBV20-1, with D possibly being TRBD2 (6 bases). This CDR3 region has 14 residues. Germline V gives CDR1 DFQATT, CDR2 SNEGSKA (reference sequence). The V gene lost 3 bases and the J gene lost 15 bases, with 24 bases spanning the gap. CDR3 DNA: TGCAGTGCTAGGAACCTCGGGACTGCTTTAGTTGGGTTCTTC. Encoded protein: CSARNLGTALVGFF.

This clonotype turned up a few times. This rearrangement joins TRBV5-4 to TRBJ2-7; a possible D gene is TRBD2 (7 bases). Germline V gives CDR1 SGHNT, CDR2 YYREEE (reference sequence). Trimming shortened V by 4 bases and J by 0 bases, and 17 bases separated the two germline ends. The CDR3 loop spans 16 amino acids. The CDR3 nucleotides read TGTGCCAGCAGCCGGGGGGCGGTCGGGAGCTCCTACGAGCAGTACTTC. Residues: CASSRGAVGSSYEQYF.

This clonotype was detected ten times or more. The chain couples TRBV5-1 to TRBJ2-3, with unresolved D. The ends were cut back, 0 bases at V and 2 bases at J, with 10 bases in the middle. The CDR3 totals 15 residues. The germline CDR1 and CDR2 sequences are SGHRS and YFSETQ. CDR3 in amino acids: CASSLEAVATDTQYF. The CDR3 nucleotides read TGCGCCAGCAGCTTGGAGGCGGTAGCCACAGATACGCAGTATTTT. The complete variable domain, with remaining parts taken from reference TRBV5-1 and TRBJ2-3, reads KAGVTQTPRYLIKTRGQQVTLSCSPISGHRSVSWYQQTPGQGLQFLFEYFSETQRNKGNFPGRFSGRQFSNSRSEMNVSTLELGDSALYLCASSLEAVATDTQYFGPGTRLTVL.

This rearrangement joins TRBV5-1 to TRBJ1-1; D is ambiguous. The CDR3 is 15 amino acids. The V end lost 5 bases, the J end lost 0 bases, and 14 bases lay between the germline ends. Germline loops: CDR1 SGHRS, CDR2 YFSETQ. The CDR3 DNA reads TGCGCCAGCAGTTTCTCCGAGGGCCTGAACACTGAAGCTTTCTTT. Its protein is CASSFSEGLNTEAFF. Full variable domain (missing parts from reference TRBV5-1 and TRBJ1-1): KAGVTQTPRYLIKTRGQQVTLSCSPISGHRSVSWYQQTPGQGLQFLFEYFSETQRNKGNFPGRFSGRQFSNSRSEMNVSTLELGDSALYLCASSFSEGLNTEAFFGQGTRLTVV.

This rearrangement joins TRBV5-1 to TRBJ2-7; tentatively, D is TRBD1 (6 bases). V was clipped by 0 bases and J by 4 bases, with 14 bases between them. Germline V gene lookup returns CDR1 SGHRS and CDR2 YFSETQ. The CDR3 length is 15 residues. CDR3 bases: TGCGCCAGCAGCTTGGGAACAGGGAGTTGGTACGAGCAGTACTTC. It codes for CASSLGTGSWYEQYF.

In its sample, this clonotype was seen many times. The chain uses TRBV12-3 or TRBV12-4 and TRBJ2-4; 10 bases agree with TRBD2. After removal of 5 bases from V and 8 bases from J, the junction contained 6 bases not matched to a gene. The CDR3 is made up of 14 amino acids. The CDR3 DNA sequence: TGTGCCAGCAGTCCGGGACTAGCGTTAGACATTCAGTACTTC. Translated, it gives CASSPGLALDIQYF.

This chain joins TRBV11-1 and TRBJ2-2; perhaps TRBD2 as D (6 bases). Germline values: CDR1 SGHAT, CDR2 FQDESV (reference sequence). Trimming took 2 bases from V and 6 from J, leaving 13 bases between them. The CDR3 runs 15 residues. This chain's CDR3 is CASSLIGGEAGELFF. CDR3 DNA: TGTGCCAGCAGCTTAATAGGAGGGGAAGCCGGGGAGCTGTTTTTT.

This clonotype was counted many times. This rearrangement joins TRBV11-2 to TRBJ2-4; D not certain. V dropped 2 bases and J dropped 5 bases, with 16 bases sitting between them. The CDR3 extends over 16 amino acids. The germline V gene has CDR1 SGHAT and CDR2 FQNNGV. The CDR3 bases are TGTGCCAGCAGCTTATCCGGTCGGTCAGCTCAAAACATTCAGTACTTC. The encoded protein is CASSLSGRSAQNIQYF.

This clonotype was detected a few times. CDR3: CASSLALAGMSEETQYF. The DNA of the CDR3 is TGTGCCAGCAGCTTAGCACTAGCGGGAATGTCGGAGGAGACCCAGTACTTC. The chain employs TRBV7-9 and TRBJ2-5; 10 bases are shared with TRBD2. V lost 0 bases to trimming and J lost 5 bases; unmatched junction nucleotides: 9. This CDR3 comprises 17 residues. The germline V gene encodes CDR1 SEHNR and CDR2 FQNEAQ (reference sequence). The complete variable domain, with remaining parts taken from reference TRBV7-9 and TRBJ2-5, reads DTGVSQNPRHKITKRGQNVTFRCDPISEHNRLYWYRQTLGQGPEFLTYFQNEAQLEKSRLLSDRFSAERPKGSFSTLEIQRTEQGDSAMYLCASSLALAGMSEETQYFGPGTRLLVL.